These T cell receptor beta chains were read from a single sample in a study of blood T cell repertoires in COVID-19. Assay used: immunoSEQ multiplex PCR; TCRdb lists only in-frame clones, some missing. The sample shows approximately 100,000 clones, less than 90% of them seen only once. The source material was peripheral blood. Receptor source: a human donor in a cohort sampled during active COVID-19. CDR3s include the opening cysteine and the closing phenylalanine or tryptophan. A D gene is named only where the DNA matches it firmly. A clone size is listed for some rows: how often the clone was seen (once, few, many), or a class if it is expanded.

V gene,clone size,J gene,D gene,CDR3 DNA,CDR3 protein
TRBV6-4,.,TRBJ1-4,.,TGTGCCAGCAGCGGAGAAGAGGCAACTAATGAAAAACTGTTTTTT,CASSGEEATNEKLFF
TRBV10-3,.,TRBJ1-5,.,TGTGCCATCAGTGAACCCGGGATTAAGCCCCAGCATTTT,CAISEPGIKPQHF
TRBV9,.,TRBJ2-6,TRBD1,TGTGCCAGCAGCGTAGACCTCCGAGGACAGGGAAAAGGGTCTGGGGCCAACGTCCTGACTTTC,CASSVDLRGQGKGSGANVLTF
TRBV28,once,TRBJ1-5,TRBD1,TGTGCCAGCAGTTTATGGGGACAGACTATTAGCAATCAGCCCCAGCATTTT,CASSLWGQTISNQPQHF
TRBV7-9,.,TRBJ2-7,.,TGTGCCAGCAGCCTGGGCAAGCAGGGCGAGCAGTACTTC,CASSLGKQGEQYF
TRBV27,.,TRBJ2-7,.,TGTGCCAGCAGTTTAGTCGGAGGGAGTGATTACGAGCAGTACTTC,CASSLVGGSDYEQYF
TRBV7-9,.,TRBJ1-2,TRBD1,TGTGCCAGCAGCTTAGTCCCCTTCGGGACAGCCTATGGCTACACCTTC,CASSLVPFGTAYGYTF
TRBV28,.,TRBJ1-2,.,TGTGCCAGCAGTTTCGAGAGCCTTAGCTATGGCTACACCTTC,CASSFESLSYGYTF
TRBV9,.,TRBJ1-4,.,TGTGCCAGCAGCGCTACTGCGGGACCACGGGGGAAAAATGAAAAACTGTTTTTT,CASSATAGPRGKNEKLFF
TRBV5-1,.,TRBJ2-1,.,TGCGCCAGCAACGTCGGGTCCGGCGAGCAGTTCTTC,CASNVGSGEQFF
TRBV3-1/TRBV3-2,.,TRBJ2-7,TRBD2,TGTGCCAGCAGCCAAATGGGCAGCGGGGGGTACTACGAGCAGTACTTC,CASSQMGSGGYYEQYF
TRBV9,.,TRBJ2-1,.,TGTGCCAGCAGCGTAGAGGTGGGGGCTGTGGATGAGCAGTTCTTC,CASSVEVGAVDEQFF
TRBV6-5,.,TRBJ2-7,TRBD2,TGTGCCAGCTACGTCAGGGGTCTAGCGGGAAACGAGCAGTACTTC,CASYVRGLAGNEQYF
TRBV2,few,TRBJ2-7,.,TGTGCCAGCACCCCAGGAGGGATCCGGATCGACGAGCAGTACTTC,CASTPGGIRIDEQYF
TRBV12-3/TRBV12-4,.,TRBJ1-1,.,TGTGCCAGCAGCCTAGTTTCAAACACTGAAGCTTTCTTT,CASSLVSNTEAFF
TRBV2,.,TRBJ1-1,.,TGTGCCAGCAGTGAACAGGGGTTGGGGACTGAAGCTTTCTTT,CASSEQGLGTEAFF
TRBV5-1,.,TRBJ2-7,.,TGCGCCAGCAGCACTGGGGAGCTCTACCGCGAGCAGTACTTC,CASSTGELYREQYF
TRBV5-1,.,TRBJ2-7,.,TGCGCCAGCAGCCCCGGAGGGGCAGCTAAGTTAGAGCAGTACTTC,CASSPGGAAKLEQYF